These T cell receptor beta chains were read from a single sample in a study of Ad26.COV2.S vaccination and SARS-CoV-2 variants. The data were produced by immunoSEQ multiplex PCR, yet TCRdb's version contains in-frame clones alone and is incomplete. Of over 350,000 clones listed, roughly nine tenths are singletons. The sample here was peripheral blood, taken in a trial of Ad26.COV2.S vaccine versus placebo. The receptors stem from a person between 18 and 65 years old who received the Ad26.COV2.S COVID-19 vaccine or a placebo. Both conserved end residues are part of each CDR3. A D gene is named only where the DNA matches it firmly. Not every row has a clone size; where given, it reads once, few, many or a size class.

v_call,d_call,j_call,clone_size,cdr3_aa,cdr3_nt
TRBV7-9,.,TRBJ1-5,.,CASSLDGGNNQPQHF,TGTGCCAGCAGCTTAGATGGGGGAAACAATCAGCCCCAGCATTTT
TRBV5-1,TRBD1,TRBJ1-1,.,CASSFTGVLNTEAFF,TGCGCCAGCAGCTTTACAGGGGTCCTGAACACTGAAGCTTTCTTT
TRBV7-9,.,TRBJ2-1,.,CASSSFRGQRYNEQFF,TGTGCCAGCAGCTCCTTTCGAGGACAGCGGTACAATGAGCAGTTCTTC
TRBV19,.,TRBJ1-5,.,CASSILRGNQPQHF,TGTGCCAGTAGTATACTCAGGGGAAATCAGCCCCAGCATTTT
TRBV6-6,.,TRBJ1-5,once,CASSQDLSNQPQHF,TGTGCCAGCAGCCAGGACCTTAGCAATCAGCCCCAGCATTTT
TRBV6-5,.,TRBJ2-7,.,CASSYYRESYEQYF,TGTGCCAGTTCATACTACAGGGAATCCTACGAGCAGTACTTC
TRBV27,.,TRBJ1-1,.,CASTRTAGRGIGIKDTEAFF,TGTGCCAGCACACGAACGGCGGGCAGAGGGATAGGAATTAAGGACACTGAAGCTTTCTTT
TRBV5-5,.,TRBJ1-4,once,CASSRMDGNEKLFF,TGTGCCAGCAGTCGGATGGATGGTAATGAAAAACTGTTTTTT
TRBV3-1/TRBV3-2,.,TRBJ2-7,.,CASSQDYPRDGGLYEQYF,TGTGCCAGCAGCCAAGACTATCCGAGGGACGGGGGCTTGTACGAGCAGTACTTC
TRBV5-1,.,TRBJ1-1,.,CASSLGGPMNTEAFF,TGCGCCAGCAGCTTGGGGGGGCCGATGAACACTGAAGCTTTCTTT
TRBV7-8,TRBD1,TRBJ1-4,.,CASSLVGTGGEKLFF,TGTGCCAGCAGCTTAGTTGGGACAGGGGGTGAAAAACTGTTTTTT
TRBV20-1,.,TRBJ1-1,.,CSASWRSTEAFF,TGCAGTGCTAGTTGGAGGAGTACTGAAGCTTTCTTT
TRBV6-1,.,TRBJ1-6,.,CASSAFRGTTNSPLHF,TGTGCCAGCAGTGCGTTCCGGGGCACCACCAATTCACCCCTCCACTTT
TRBV2,TRBD2,TRBJ2-3,.,CASSPRTSGGALAQYF,TGTGCCAGCAGCCCTAGGACTAGCGGGGGGGCCTTGGCGCAGTATTTT
TRBV5-5,TRBD1,TRBJ1-2,.,CASSSYEGTALYGYTF,TGTGCCAGCAGCTCTTACGAGGGGACAGCCCTTTATGGCTACACCTTC
TRBV5-1,.,TRBJ1-4,.,CASSLGEGDEKLFF,TGCGCCAGCAGCTTGGGAGAGGGGGATGAAAAACTGTTTTTT
TRBV29-1,.,TRBJ1-1,.,CSVGKNTEAFF,TGCAGCGTTGGGAAGAACACTGAAGCTTTCTTT
TRBV4-1,.,TRBJ1-5,.,CASSPRADSNQPQHF,TGCGCCAGCAGTCCACGGGCTGATAGCAATCAGCCCCAGCATTTT
TRBV7-9,.,TRBJ1-2,.,CASSPDTF,TGTGCCAGCAGCCCCGACACCTTC
TRBV4-3,.,TRBJ1-3,.,CASSQDFGYTIYF,TGCGCCAGCAGCCAAGATTTTGGTTACACCATATATTTT
TRBV5-4,.,TRBJ1-4,.,CASSPGGSNEKLFF,TGTGCCAGCAGCCCGGGTGGGTCTAATGAAAAACTGTTTTTT
TRBV19,.,TRBJ1-2,.,CASSIGRGDGYTF,TGTGCCAGTAGTATTGGCAGGGGAGATGGCTACACCTTC
TRBV5-1,TRBD1,TRBJ2-1,.,CASSSGTGEYGEQFF,TGCGCCAGCAGCTCCGGGACAGGGGAGTACGGTGAGCAGTTCTTC
TRBV29-1,.,TRBJ1-1,.,CSVLKPMNTEAFF,TGCAGCGTCCTCAAGCCTATGAACACTGAAGCTTTCTTT
TRBV7-6,.,TRBJ2-3,.,CASSPREGAHTDTQYF,TGTGCCAGCAGCCCTCGGGAGGGGGCTCACACAGATACGCAGTATTTT
TRBV2,.,TRBJ1-1,.,CASTMYGTHLNTEAFF,TGTGCCAGCACCATGTACGGGACACACCTGAACACTGAAGCTTTCTTT
TRBV19,.,TRBJ1-2,once,CASRAKQGNYGYTF,TGTGCCAGTAGGGCCAAACAGGGTAACTATGGCTACACCTTC
TRBV5-1,TRBD2,TRBJ2-1,.,CASSRPGLAASYNEQFF,TGCGCCAGCAGCAGGCCGGGACTAGCGGCCTCCTACAATGAGCAGTTCTTC
TRBV6-5,TRBD1,TRBJ1-4,once,CASSLWDRENEKLFF,TGTGCCAGCAGTCTCTGGGACAGAGAAAATGAAAAACTGTTTTTT
TRBV7-8,TRBD1,TRBJ1-1,.,CASSPLHRQGNTEAFF,TGTGCCAGCAGCCCACTTCATCGACAGGGGAACACTGAAGCTTTCTTT
TRBV10-3,TRBD1,TRBJ2-5,.,CAIRADRGQETQYF,TGTGCCATCAGGGCGGACAGGGGCCAAGAGACCCAGTACTTC
TRBV28,.,TRBJ1-6,once,CASSLRGVRGNSPLHF,TGTGCCAGCAGTTTAAGAGGGGTTAGGGGTAATTCACCCCTCCACTTT
TRBV3-1/TRBV3-2,.,TRBJ2-2,.,CASSQDLASGELFF,TGTGCCAGCAGCCAAGACCTGGCGTCCGGGGAGCTGTTTTTT
TRBV9,TRBD1,TRBJ1-5,.,CASSLGTGINQPQHF,TGTGCCAGCAGCCTAGGGACAGGGATAAATCAGCCCCAGCATTTT
TRBV3-1/TRBV3-2,.,TRBJ1-2,.,CASSPREKRIHGYTF,TGTGCCAGCAGCCCTCGAGAGAAGCGGATTCATGGCTACACCTTC
TRBV18,TRBD1,TRBJ1-6,.,CASSSDRASPSPLHF,TGTGCCAGCTCATCGGACAGGGCCTCCCCTTCACCCCTCCACTTT
TRBV7-6,.,TRBJ2-2,.,CASSLIGTTQANTGELFF,TGTGCCAGCAGCTTAATTGGGACAACACAAGCGAACACCGGGGAGCTGTTTTTT
TRBV7-6,.,TRBJ1-4,.,CASSLDPGDGDEKLFF,TGTGCCAGCAGCTTAGACCCAGGGGATGGGGATGAAAAACTGTTTTTT
TRBV27,TRBD2,TRBJ2-1,.,CASSPGTSGGNEQFF,TGTGCCAGCAGTCCCGGGACTAGCGGGGGGAATGAGCAGTTCTTC
TRBV4-1,TRBD1,TRBJ1-5,.,CASSSPGQGPFGNQPQHF,TGCGCCAGCAGCTCACCGGGACAGGGCCCCTTTGGCAATCAGCCCCAGCATTTT
TRBV7-2,TRBD1,TRBJ1-1,.,CASSFSGQGGEAFF,TGTGCCAGCAGCTTCTCAGGACAGGGAGGTGAAGCTTTCTTT
TRBV3-1/TRBV3-2,.,TRBJ2-3,.,CASSPRLQGTGTDTQYF,TGTGCCAGCAGCCCGCGCCTACAGGGAACGGGCACAGATACGCAGTATTTT
TRBV6-5,.,TRBJ1-1,few,CASSQGLQAFF,TGTGCCAGCAGCCAGGGCCTTCAAGCTTTCTTT
TRBV19,.,TRBJ1-2,.,CASSMGTTNYGYTF,TGTGCCAGTAGTATGGGCACCACTAACTATGGCTACACCTTC
TRBV13,.,TRBJ2-3,.,CASSSPMQGPDTQYF,TGTGCCAGCAGCTCCCCGATGCAGGGGCCAGATACGCAGTATTTT
TRBV18,.,TRBJ1-4,.,CASSRGDDYGKLFF,TGTGCCAGCTCACGGGGGGACGATTACGGAAAACTGTTTTTT
TRBV2,.,TRBJ1-1,.,CASSEAVTARTEAFF,TGTGCCAGCAGTGAAGCGGTGACCGCCAGGACTGAAGCTTTCTTT
TRBV27,.,TRBJ1-5,.,CASSWTLNQPQHF,TGTGCCAGCAGTTGGACTTTAAATCAGCCCCAGCATTTT
TRBV19,TRBD2,TRBJ2-1,few,CASSIPQLAGRDEQFF,TGTGCCAGTAGTATCCCCCAGCTAGCGGGTAGGGATGAGCAGTTCTTC
TRBV7-9,.,TRBJ1-1,.,CASRGNTEAFF,TGTGCCAGCCGGGGGAACACTGAAGCTTTCTTT
TRBV9,TRBD1,TRBJ1-2,.,CASSVAAGQGIGYGYTF,TGTGCCAGCAGCGTAGCCGCCGGACAGGGTATTGGCTATGGCTACACCTTC
TRBV7-2,TRBD1,TRBJ2-1,.,CASRPGGLSNEQFF,TGTGCCAGCAGGCCAGGGGGCTTATCCAATGAGCAGTTCTTC
TRBV4-1,TRBD2,TRBJ2-5,.,CASSQVGLAGGQETQYF,TGCGCCAGCAGCCAGGTGGGACTAGCGGGGGGACAAGAGACCCAGTACTTC
TRBV25-1,.,TRBJ2-1,once,CASSVSVSNEQFF,TGTGCCAGCAGTGTTAGTGTTTCCAATGAGCAGTTCTTC
TRBV5-1,TRBD2,TRBJ2-5,.,CASSVVAGGPETQYF,TGCGCCAGCAGCGTAGTAGCGGGGGGGCCGGAGACCCAGTACTTC
TRBV4-2,.,TRBJ2-1,.,CASSPRLSGQGINNEQFF,TGTGCCAGCAGCCCCCGATTATCCGGTCAGGGGATAAACAATGAGCAGTTCTTC
TRBV7-9,.,TRBJ1-1,.,CASSLALIGSTEAFF,TGTGCCAGCAGCTTAGCGCTAATTGGTAGCACTGAAGCTTTCTTT
TRBV28,TRBD2,TRBJ2-5,.,CASSLWGGLETQYF,TGTGCCAGCAGTTTGTGGGGGGGTTTAGAGACCCAGTACTTC
TRBV2,.,TRBJ2-2,.,CASVRDTPNTGELFF,TGTGCCAGCGTGCGGGACACGCCGAACACCGGGGAGCTGTTTTTT